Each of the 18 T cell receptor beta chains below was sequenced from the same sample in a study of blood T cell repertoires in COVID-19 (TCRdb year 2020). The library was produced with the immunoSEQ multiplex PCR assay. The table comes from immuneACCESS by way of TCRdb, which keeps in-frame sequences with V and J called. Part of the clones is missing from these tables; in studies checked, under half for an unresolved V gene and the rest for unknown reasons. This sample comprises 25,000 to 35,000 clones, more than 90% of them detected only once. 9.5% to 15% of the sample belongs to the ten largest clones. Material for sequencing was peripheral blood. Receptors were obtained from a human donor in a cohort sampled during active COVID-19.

The chain's CDR3 is CASSWGLYEQYF. The DNA of the CDR3 is TGTGCCAGCAGTTGGGGGCTATACGAGCAGTACTTC. This chain uses TRBV6-2 or TRBV6-3 with TRBJ2-7; D may be TRBD1 (6 bases). Trimming removed 4 bases from V and 4 bases from J, with 8 bases in between. The CDR3 length is 12 residues. CDR1 and CDR2 from the germline V gene are MNHEY and SVGEGT.

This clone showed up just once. CDR3 protein: CASSTRLAVTYNEQFF. CDR3 coding DNA: TGTGCCAGCAGCACCAGACTAGCGGTCACCTACAATGAGCAGTTCTTC. The chain employs TRBV11-2 and TRBJ2-1; 9 bases map to TRBD2. Germline-derived CDR1 and CDR2 are SGHAT and FQNNGV. V lost 5 bases to trimming and J lost 2 bases; unmatched junction nucleotides: 7. CDR3 length equals 16 residues.

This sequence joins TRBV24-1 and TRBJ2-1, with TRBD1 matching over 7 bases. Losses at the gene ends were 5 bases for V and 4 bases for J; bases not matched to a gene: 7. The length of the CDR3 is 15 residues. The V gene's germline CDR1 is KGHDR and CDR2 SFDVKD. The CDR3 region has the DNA TGTGCCACCAGTGTCGGGCAGGGGGTGTACAATGAGCAGTTCTTC. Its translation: CATSVGQGVYNEQFF.

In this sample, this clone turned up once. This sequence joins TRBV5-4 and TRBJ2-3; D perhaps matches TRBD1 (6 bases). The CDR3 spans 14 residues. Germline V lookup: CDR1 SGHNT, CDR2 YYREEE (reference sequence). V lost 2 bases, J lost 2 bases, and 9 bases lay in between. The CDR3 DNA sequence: TGTGCCAGCAGCTTCGCAGGGGTCACAGATACGCAGTATTTT. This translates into CASSFAGVTDTQYF.

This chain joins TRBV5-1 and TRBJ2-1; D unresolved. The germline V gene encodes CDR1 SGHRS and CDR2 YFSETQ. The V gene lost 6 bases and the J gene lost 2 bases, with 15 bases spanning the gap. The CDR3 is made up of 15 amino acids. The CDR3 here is CASTYENLAYNEQFF. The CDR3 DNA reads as TGCGCCAGCACTTATGAGAATCTCGCCTACAATGAGCAGTTCTTC. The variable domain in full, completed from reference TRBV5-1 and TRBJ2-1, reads KAGVTQTPRYLIKTRGQQVTLSCSPISGHRSVSWYQQTPGQGLQFLFEYFSETQRNKGNFPGRFSGRQFSNSRSEMNVSTLELGDSALYLCASTYENLAYNEQFFGPGTRLTVL.

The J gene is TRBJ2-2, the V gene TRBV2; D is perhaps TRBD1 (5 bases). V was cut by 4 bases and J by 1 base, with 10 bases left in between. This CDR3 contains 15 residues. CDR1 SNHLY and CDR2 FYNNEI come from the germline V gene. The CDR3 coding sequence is TGTGCCAGCAGTGTAGACAGCTTGAACACCGGGGAGCTGTTTTTT. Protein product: CASSVDSLNTGELFF.

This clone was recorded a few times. CDR3 in amino acids: CATGGGNSYEQYF. CDR3 DNA sequence: TGTGCCACAGGCGGGGGTAACTCCTACGAGCAGTACTTC. The chain is built from TRBV7-6 and TRBJ2-7; 7 bases match TRBD2. Germline-derived CDR1 and CDR2 are SGHVS and FNYEAQ. Trimming removed 10 bases from V and 0 bases from J; junction bases left unmatched: 6. The CDR3 length is 13 residues.

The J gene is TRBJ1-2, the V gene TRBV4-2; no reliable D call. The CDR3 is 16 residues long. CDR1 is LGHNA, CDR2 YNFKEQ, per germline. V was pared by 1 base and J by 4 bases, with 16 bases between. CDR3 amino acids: CASSQGGGSTVYGYTF. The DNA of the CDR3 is TGTGCCAGCAGCCAAGGAGGAGGGAGTACCGTCTATGGCTACACCTTC.

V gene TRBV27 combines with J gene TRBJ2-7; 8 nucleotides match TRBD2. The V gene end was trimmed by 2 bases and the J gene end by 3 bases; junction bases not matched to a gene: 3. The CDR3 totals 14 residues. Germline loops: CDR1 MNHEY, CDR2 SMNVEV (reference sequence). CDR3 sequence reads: CASSLAGGRYEQYF. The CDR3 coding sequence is TGTGCCAGCAGTTTAGCGGGAGGCCGCTACGAGCAGTACTTC.

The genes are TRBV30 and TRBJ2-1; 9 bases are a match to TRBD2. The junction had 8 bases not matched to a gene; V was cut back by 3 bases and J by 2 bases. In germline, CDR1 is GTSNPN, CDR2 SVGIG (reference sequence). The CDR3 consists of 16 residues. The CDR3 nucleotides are TGTGCCTGGAGGGGTCTAGCGGGAAGTGCCTACAATGAGCAGTTCTTC. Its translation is CAWRGLAGSAYNEQFF. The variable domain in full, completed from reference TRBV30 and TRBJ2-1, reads SQTIHQWPATLVQPVGSPLSLECTVEGTSNPNLYWYRQAAGRGLQLLFYSVGIGQISSEVPQNLSASRPQDRQFILSSKKLLLSDSGFYLCAWRGLAGSAYNEQFFGPGTRLTVL.

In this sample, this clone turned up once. CDR3 loop: CASSRERLPETQYF. In DNA, the CDR3 is TGTGCCAGCAGCCGAGAGCGGTTGCCAGAGACCCAGTACTTC. The chain joins TRBV3-1 (or the pseudogene TRBV3-2) to TRBJ2-5; maybe TRBD2 (5 bases). The CDR3 is 14 residues long. The V gene lost 4 bases and the J gene lost 4 bases, with 13 bases spanning the gap. Germline CDR1 is LGHDT and CDR2 is YNNKEL (reference sequence).

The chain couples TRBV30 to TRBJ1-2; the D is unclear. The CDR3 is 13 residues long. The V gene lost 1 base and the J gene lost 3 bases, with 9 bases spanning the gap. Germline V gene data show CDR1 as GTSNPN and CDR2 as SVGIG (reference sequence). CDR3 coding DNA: TGTGCCTGGAGTGGGGAGGGATACTATGGCTACACCTTC. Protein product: CAWSGEGYYGYTF. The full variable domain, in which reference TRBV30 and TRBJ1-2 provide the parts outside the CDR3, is SQTIHQWPATLVQPVGSPLSLECTVEGTSNPNLYWYRQAAGRGLQLLFYSVGIGQISSEVPQNLSASRPQDRQFILSSKKLLLSDSGFYLCAWSGEGYYGYTFGSGTRLTVV.

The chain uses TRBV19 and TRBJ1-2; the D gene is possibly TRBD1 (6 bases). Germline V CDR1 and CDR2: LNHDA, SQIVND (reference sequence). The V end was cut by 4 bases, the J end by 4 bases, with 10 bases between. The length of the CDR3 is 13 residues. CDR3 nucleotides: TGTGCCAGTAGTACCACAGGGCGCTATGGCTACACCTTC. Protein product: CASSTTGRYGYTF.

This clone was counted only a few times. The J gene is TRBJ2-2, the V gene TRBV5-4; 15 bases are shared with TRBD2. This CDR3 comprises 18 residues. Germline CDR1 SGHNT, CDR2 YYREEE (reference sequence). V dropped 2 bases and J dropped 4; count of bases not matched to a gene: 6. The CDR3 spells CASSFEGLAGGRTGELFF. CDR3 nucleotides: TGTGCCAGCAGCTTTGAAGGACTAGCGGGAGGGCGCACCGGGGAGCTGTTTTTT.

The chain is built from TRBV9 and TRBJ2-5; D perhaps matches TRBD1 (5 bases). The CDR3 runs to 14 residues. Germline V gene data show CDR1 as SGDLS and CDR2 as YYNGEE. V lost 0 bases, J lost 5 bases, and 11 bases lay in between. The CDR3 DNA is TGTGCCAGCAGCGTAGGGTCAGGGTGGGAGACCCAGTACTTC. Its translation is CASSVGSGWETQYF.

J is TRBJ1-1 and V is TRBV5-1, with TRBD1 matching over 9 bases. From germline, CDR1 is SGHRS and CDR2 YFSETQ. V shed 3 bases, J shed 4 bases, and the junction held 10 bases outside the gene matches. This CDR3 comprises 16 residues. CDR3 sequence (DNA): TGCGCCAGCAGCTCATCATTGGGGACAGGGACCACTGAAGCTTTCTTT. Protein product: CASSSSLGTGTTEAFF. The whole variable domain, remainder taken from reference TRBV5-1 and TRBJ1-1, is KAGVTQTPRYLIKTRGQQVTLSCSPISGHRSVSWYQQTPGQGLQFLFEYFSETQRNKGNFPGRFSGRQFSNSRSEMNVSTLELGDSALYLCASSSSLGTGTTEAFFGQGTRLTVV.

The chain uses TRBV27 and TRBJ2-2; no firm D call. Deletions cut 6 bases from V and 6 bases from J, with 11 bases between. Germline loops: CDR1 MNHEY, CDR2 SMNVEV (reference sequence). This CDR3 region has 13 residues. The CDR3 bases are TGTGCCAGCAGCCCAGGATTCGCCGGGGAGCTGTTTTTT. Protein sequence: CASSPGFAGELFF.

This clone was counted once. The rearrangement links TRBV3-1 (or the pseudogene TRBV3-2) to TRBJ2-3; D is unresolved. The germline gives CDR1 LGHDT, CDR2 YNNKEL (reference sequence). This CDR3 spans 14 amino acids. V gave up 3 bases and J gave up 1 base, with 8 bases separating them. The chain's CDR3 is CASSHQTGTDTQYF. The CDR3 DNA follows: TGTGCCAGCAGCCACCAAACAGGCACAGATACGCAGTATTTT.